Listed here is a single T cell receptor (beta chain). Sequencing used immunoSEQ multiplex PCR; TCRdb keeps in-frame clones, though not all of them. The sample yields about 220,000 clones, roughly 80% seen once. The record originates from a study of blood T cell repertoires in COVID-19. Study overall: Acute-phase and convalescent COVID-19 samples originated in the United States, Italy and Spain.

V gave up 5 bases and J gave up 5 bases; unmatched junction bases: 10. The CDR3 sequence is 15 residues long. CDR1 is SGHAT and CDR2 is FQNNGV in the germline V gene. The sequence was obtained from a woman between 25 and 40 years old who had recovered from COVID-19. The rearrangement uses TRBV11-2 and TRBJ2-5; 8 bases are a match to TRBD2. Source material: peripheral blood. The CDR3 loop is CASSQVGSGVETQYF. In DNA, the CDR3 is TGTGCCAGCAGCCAAGTCGGTAGCGGGGTTGAGACCCAGTACTTC.